This TCR beta chain originates from a study of cytomegalovirus exposure and HLA in healthy donors. PCR was performed using 60 Vbeta and 13 Jbeta primers. The assay was immunoSEQ multiplex PCR, and TCRdb's table has in-frame clones only and misses some. Of 200,000 to 250,000 clones listed, less than 85% are singletons. Study findings and constraints: Reportedly, TCR beta sequences accurately predicted HLA-A and HLA-B alleles in most subjects. The later analysis indicated that the majority of CMV-associated TCR beta chains appeared HLA-restricted.

Germline CDR1 reads SGHRS; CDR2 reads YFSETQ. The CDR3 loop spans 18 amino acids. V shed 5 bases, J shed 2 bases, and the junction held 12 bases outside the gene matches. About this clone itself: Its target is unknown.

This sequence was found in a girl aged 2-10 years in good health and CMV-seronegative. The rearrangement uses TRBV5-1 and TRBJ2-5; TRBD2 aligns across 13 bases. Sequenced material: PBMCs. Here the CDR3 DNA reads TGCGCCAGCAGTTCCGGACTAGCGGGAGTAGAAAGGCAAGAGACCCAGTACTTC. Protein sequence: CASSSGLAGVERQETQYF. Full variable domain (remainder filled in from reference TRBV5-1 and TRBJ2-5): KAGVTQTPRYLIKTRGQQVTLSCSPISGHRSVSWYQQTPGQGLQFLFEYFSETQRNKGNFPGRFSGRQFSNSRSEMNVSTLELGDSALYLCASSSGLAGVERQETQYFGPGTRLLVL.